The rows below give T cell receptor beta chains drawn from one sample of a study of regulatory T cells in long-lasting Graves disease. TCRdb recomputed calls from the multiplex PCR reads with MiXCR, one row per CDR3 protein. The sample includes about 460,000 distinct CDR3 sequences, roughly 23% of them seen just once. Sequencing was performed on peripheral blood mononuclear cells (PBMCs), taken when the disease was refractory, from a patient treated with antithyroid drugs. The receptors shown here come from a female donor with Graves disease. Both conserved end residues are part of each CDR3. A D gene is named only where the DNA matches it firmly. Not every row has a clone size; where given, it reads once, few, many or a size class.

>TRBV30|-|-|15|TRBJ1-1
TGTGCCTGGAGTGTACCGGGGGGGGTGAACACTGAAGCTTTCTTT
CAWSVPGGVNTEAFF
>TRBV11-2|-|few|14|TRBJ1-2
TGTGCCAGCGGTGTCCTAGGGGTGAACTATGGCTACACCTTC
CASGVLGVNYGYTF
>TRBV28|-|many|14|TRBJ1-5
TGTGCCAGCAGCTCCGCCGGGGGGCGGCAGCCCCAGCATTTT
CASSSAGGRQPQHF
>TRBV12-3/TRBV12-4|-|many|15|TRBJ1-2
TGTGCCAGCAGGACCTCCGGGACAAACCACTATGGCTACACCTTC
CASRTSGTNHYGYTF
>TRBV7-2|-|many|11|TRBJ2-7
TGTGCCAGCAGCTTAGCGCTCGAGCAGTACTTC
CASSLALEQYF
>TRBV7-3|TRBD2|few|14|TRBJ2-2
TGTGCCAGCAGACCACTAGCGGGCACCGGGGAGCTGTTTTTT
CASRPLAGTGELFF
>TRBV6-1|-|many|11|TRBJ2-2
TGTGCCAGTTCAGGGTCCGGGGAGCTGTTTTTT
CASSGSGELFF
>TRBV2|-|many|13|TRBJ2-7
TGTGCCAGCAAACAGGGAACCATCTACGAGCAGTACTTC
CASKQGTIYEQYF
>TRBV2|-|once|17|TRBJ2-3
TGTGCCAGCAGCCCCAGGGGCCGACTAGCCCGGGTAGATACGCAGTATTTT
CASSPRGRLARVDTQYF
>TRBV29-1|-|few|12|TRBJ1-2
TGCAGCGTTGTTGTTGGGATCAATGGCTACACCTTC
CSVVVGINGYTF
>TRBV5-6|-|-|14|TRBJ2-5
TGTGCCAGCAGCTACGGGACACTCCAAGAGACCCAGTACTTC
CASSYGTLQETQYF
>TRBV29-1|TRBD1|few|13|TRBJ2-7
TGCAGCGCCCGGACAGGATTCTCCTACGAGCAGTACTTC
CSARTGFSYEQYF
>TRBV11-2|TRBD2|many|15|TRBJ2-2
TGTGCCAGCAGGCTAGCGGGAGGGAACACCGGGGAGCTGTTTTTT
CASRLAGGNTGELFF
>TRBV5-6|-|many|13|TRBJ2-5
TGTGCCAGCAGCTTGGGCAGGGTGGAGACCCAGTACTTC
CASSLGRVETQYF
>TRBV11-2|TRBD1|-|18|TRBJ2-5
TGTGCCAGCAGCTTAGAGGCGCCAGGGGGTCTTTCTCGGGAGACCCAGTACTTC
CASSLEAPGGLSRETQYF